A single sample gave rise to the 18 T cell receptor beta chains below, sequenced in a study of T cells in Graves' hyperthyroidism and ophthalmopathy. RNA transcripts served as the template for amplifying TCR beta CDR3 regions. The primer set for the first-round RT-PCR of the TCR CDR3 was HTBI. TCRdb used MiXCR to reprocess the multiplex PCR reads, holding one entry per CDR3 protein. Found here are about 610,000 distinct CDR3 sequences, roughly 14% of them singletons; the top ten hold 3.5% to 4.5%. The source material was blood. The origin of the receptors is a woman in her thirties or forties with Graves' ophthalmopathy.

In its sample, this clonotype was seen many times. The gene calls are TRBV27 and TRBJ1-2; 7 bases are a match to TRBD1. The CDR3 extends over 15 amino acids. Looked up from germline, CDR1 is MNHEY and CDR2 is SMNVEV (reference sequence). J was trimmed by 4 bases and V by 5 bases; bases with no gene match: 10. The CDR3 DNA reads TGTGCCAGCAGTCCCCAGGGGGTCCCTATCTATGGCTACACCTTC. Encoded protein: CASSPQGVPIYGYTF.

The chain uses TRBV6-1 and TRBJ1-5; D is possibly TRBD1 (6 bases). The germline CDR1 and CDR2 sequences are MNHNS and SASEGT. This CDR3 has 15 amino acids. Trimming left V 6 bases short and J 3 bases short, with 15 bases between. The DNA for the CDR3 is TGTGCCAGCAGCTTCACGGGACACTTCAATCAGCCCCAGCATTTT. Translating it yields CASSFTGHFNQPQHF.

This clonotype occurred many times. V is TRBV6-5 and J is TRBJ1-2; 7 bases map to TRBD1. CDR3 length: 14 residues. Germline CDR1 is MNHEY and CDR2 is SVGAGI. The trim removed 4 bases at V and 5 bases at J, leaving 7 bases unmatched. The CDR3 DNA sequence: TGTGCCAGCAGTTCTAAGGGGGCAGGATATGGCTACACCTTC. Translated, it gives CASSSKGAGYGYTF.

V is TRBV19 and J is TRBJ2-4, with unresolved D. This CDR3 region has 13 residues. V shed 1 base and J shed 6 bases, with 7 bases lying between them. CDR1 and CDR2 (germline): LNHDA, SQIVND (reference sequence). CDR3 region: CASSIGGINIQYF. The CDR3 DNA reads as TGTGCCAGTAGTATAGGCGGTATAAACATTCAGTACTTC.

This clonotype has ten or more counts. The gene calls are TRBV20-1 and TRBJ2-7; 10 positions match TRBD1. There are 15 residues in the CDR3. Germline assignment: CDR1 DFQATT and CDR2 SNEGSKA (reference sequence). J gave up 5 bases and V 3 bases, and 10 bases lay outside the gene matches. CDR3: CSARGDRGLYDEQYF. CDR3 coding DNA: TGCAGTGCTAGGGGAGACAGGGGGCTTTATGACGAGCAGTACTTC.

This clonotype came up a few times. One end of the junction varies from germline; a read error may be responsible. CDR3 in amino acids: CSVELDAQGEAGELFF. Here the CDR3 DNA reads TGCAGCGTTGAACTAGATGCGCAGGGGGAGGCCGGGGAGCTATTTTTT. The chain couples TRBV29-1 to TRBJ2-2; tentative D call: TRBD1 (7 bases). CDR1 and CDR2 (germline): SQVTM, ANQGSEA. CDR3 length equals 16 residues.

This clonotype was seen many times. The rearrangement joins TRBV2 to TRBJ2-1; D is possibly TRBD1 (5 bases). CDR1 SNHLY and CDR2 FYNNEI come from the germline V gene. The V end was cut by 6 bases, the J end by 6 bases, with 12 bases between. This CDR3 has 13 amino acids. CDR3 amino acids: CASRVDRSNEQFF. The CDR3 DNA is TGTGCCAGCAGGGTCGACAGATCCAATGAGCAGTTCTTC.

This chain joins TRBV7-9 and TRBJ2-5, with 12 positions matching TRBD2. Germline CDR1 SEHNR, CDR2 FQNEAQ (reference sequence). The length of the CDR3 is 16 residues. The V segment lost 3 bases and the J segment 4 bases; nucleotides outside the gene matches: 6. CDR3 protein: CASSFRLAGVRETQYF. The CDR3 nucleotides are TGTGCCAGCAGCTTCAGACTAGCGGGAGTAAGAGAGACCCAGTACTTC.

The CDR3 DNA sequence: TGTGCCTGGAGTGATCTCACCGGGGAGCTGTTTTTT. It is translated as CAWSDLTGELFF. The V and J genes are TRBV30 and TRBJ2-2; D is uncertain. The ends were cut back, 1 base at V and 4 bases at J, with 4 bases in the middle. Germline values: CDR1 GTSNPN, CDR2 SVGIG (reference sequence). The CDR3 is 12 residues long.

The chain joins TRBV24-1 to TRBJ2-2; 7 nucleotides line up with TRBD2. The V and J ends lost 4 bases and 4 bases, in that order; junction bases with no gene match: 5. The CDR3 runs to 15 residues. Per germline, CDR1 KGHDR and CDR2 SFDVKD. CDR3 nucleotides: TGTGCCACCAGTGAGTCGGGACTACTCACCGGGGAGCTGTTTTTT. Translation: CATSESGLLTGELFF.

This clonotype showed up many times. The chain has TRBV7-2 and TRBJ2-7, with 7 bases that match TRBD2. Germline V gene sequence: CDR1 SGHTA, CDR2 FQGNSA. V shed 5 bases, J shed 5 bases, and the junction held 6 bases outside the gene matches. The CDR3 has 13 amino acids. CDR3 loop: CASSRRAGDEQYF. The CDR3 DNA reads TGTGCCAGCAGCCGCCGGGCGGGAGACGAGCAGTACTTC.

The chain links TRBV6-1 to TRBJ2-7, with D unclear. The CDR3 extends over 12 amino acids. Germline CDR1 reads MNHNS; CDR2 reads SASEGT. CDR3 protein: CVAGALAYEQYF. Written as DNA, the CDR3 is TGTGTGGCCGGTGCCTTGGCGTACGAGCAGTACTTC.

At least ten counts were recorded for this clonotype. The V gene is TRBV27, the J gene TRBJ1-2; 10 bases agree with TRBD1. The CDR3 runs 14 residues. From germline, CDR1 is MNHEY and CDR2 SMNVEV (reference sequence). V was pared by 6 bases and J by 7 bases, with 8 bases of the junction left unmatched. CDR3 amino acids: CASSLGTGVAGYTF. The CDR3 DNA sequence: TGTGCCAGCAGCCTAGGGACAGGGGTGGCTGGCTACACCTTC.

This clonotype was picked up many times. This chain links TRBV6-1 with TRBJ1-1; no definite D call. Germline values: CDR1 MNHNS, CDR2 SASEGT. This CDR3 region has 14 residues. V shed 6 bases and J shed 3 bases, with 14 bases lying between them. This CDR3 is CASSWTGWDTEAFF. The CDR3 bases are TGTGCCAGCAGCTGGACGGGTTGGGACACTGAAGCTTTCTTT.

The chain couples TRBV5-5 to TRBJ1-1; 7 bases match TRBD1. This CDR3 is 15 amino acids long. Germline values: CDR1 SGHKS, CDR2 YYEKEE (reference sequence). The ends lost 0 bases at V and 0 bases at J; junction bases unmatched: 2. The CDR3 DNA sequence: TGTGCCAGCAGCTTGGGGGACAGCATGAACACTGAAGCTTTCTTT. It codes for CASSLGDSMNTEAFF.

This clonotype was found a few times. The chain joins TRBV18 to TRBJ1-1; D unresolved. V was clipped by 3 bases and J by 0 bases, with 11 bases between them. The germline V gene has CDR1 KGHSH and CDR2 LQKENI. The CDR3 is made up of 15 amino acids. The chain's CDR3 is CASSPARHLNTEAFF. Here the CDR3 DNA reads TGTGCCAGCTCACCCGCAAGACATCTGAACACTGAAGCTTTCTTT.

This clonotype has a count of ten or more. The chain couples TRBV12-3 or TRBV12-4 to TRBJ2-7, with TRBD2 identical over 8 bases. V lost 5 bases, J lost 3 bases, and 12 bases stayed unmatched. The CDR3 length is 16 residues. The CDR3 DNA follows: TGTGCCAGCAGTCCCCTGGGCCACAGCGGGAGCTACGAGCAGTACTTC. Encoded protein: CASSPLGHSGSYEQYF.

This clonotype was observed many times. J is TRBJ2-7 and V is TRBV7-2; a weak D match, TRBD1 (6 bases). Per germline, CDR1 SGHTA and CDR2 FQGNSA. This CDR3 spans 14 amino acids. V dropped 0 bases and J dropped 2 bases, with 8 bases sitting between them. DNA of the CDR3: TGTGCCAGCAGCTTAGCCAGGGGTACCTACGAGCAGTACTTC. Encoded protein: CASSLARGTYEQYF.